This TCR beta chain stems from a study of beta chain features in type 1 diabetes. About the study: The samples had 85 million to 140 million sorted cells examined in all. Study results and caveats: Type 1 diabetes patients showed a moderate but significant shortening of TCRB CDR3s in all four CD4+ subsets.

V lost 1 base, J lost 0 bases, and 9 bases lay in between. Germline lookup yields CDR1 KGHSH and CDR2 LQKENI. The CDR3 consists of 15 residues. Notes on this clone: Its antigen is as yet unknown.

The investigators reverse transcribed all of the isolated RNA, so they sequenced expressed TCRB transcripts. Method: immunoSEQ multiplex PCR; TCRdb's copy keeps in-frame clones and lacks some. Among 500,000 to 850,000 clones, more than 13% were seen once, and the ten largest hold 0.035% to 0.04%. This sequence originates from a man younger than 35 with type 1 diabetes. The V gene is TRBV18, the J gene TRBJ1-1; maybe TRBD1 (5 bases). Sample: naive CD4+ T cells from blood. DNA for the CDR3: TGTGCCAGCTCACCACGTTCAGGGCTGAACACTGAAGCTTTCTTT. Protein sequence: CASSPRSGLNTEAFF.